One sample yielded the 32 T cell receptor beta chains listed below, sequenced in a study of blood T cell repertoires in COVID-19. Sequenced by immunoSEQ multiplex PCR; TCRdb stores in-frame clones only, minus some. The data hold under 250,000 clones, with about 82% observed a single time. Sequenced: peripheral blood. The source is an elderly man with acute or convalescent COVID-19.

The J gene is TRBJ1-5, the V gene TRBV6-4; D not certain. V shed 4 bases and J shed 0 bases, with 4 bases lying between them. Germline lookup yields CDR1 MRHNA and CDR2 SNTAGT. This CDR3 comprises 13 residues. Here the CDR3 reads CASSVDSNQPQHF. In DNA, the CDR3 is TGTGCCAGCAGTGTAGATAGCAATCAGCCCCAGCATTTT.

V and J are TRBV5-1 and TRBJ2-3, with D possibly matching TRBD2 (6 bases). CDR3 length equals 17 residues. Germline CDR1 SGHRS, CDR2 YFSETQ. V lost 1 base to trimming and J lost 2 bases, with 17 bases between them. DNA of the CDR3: TGCGCCAGCAGCTTGTTTAGCGGCGCGGATTCCACAGATACGCAGTATTTT. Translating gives CASSLFSGADSTDTQYF.

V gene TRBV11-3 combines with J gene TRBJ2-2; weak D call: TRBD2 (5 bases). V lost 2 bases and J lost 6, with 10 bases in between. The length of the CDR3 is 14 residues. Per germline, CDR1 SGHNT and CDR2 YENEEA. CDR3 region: CASSLSGTAGELFF. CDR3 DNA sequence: TGTGCCAGCAGCTTAAGCGGAACGGCCGGGGAGCTGTTTTTT.

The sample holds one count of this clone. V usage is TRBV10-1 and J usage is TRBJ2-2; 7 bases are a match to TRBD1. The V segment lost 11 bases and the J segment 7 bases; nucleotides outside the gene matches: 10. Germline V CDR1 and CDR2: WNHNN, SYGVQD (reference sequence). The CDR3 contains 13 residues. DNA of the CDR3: TGCGCCGTTACAGGGGACGAAGACGGGGAGCTGTTTTTT. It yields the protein CAVTGDEDGELFF.

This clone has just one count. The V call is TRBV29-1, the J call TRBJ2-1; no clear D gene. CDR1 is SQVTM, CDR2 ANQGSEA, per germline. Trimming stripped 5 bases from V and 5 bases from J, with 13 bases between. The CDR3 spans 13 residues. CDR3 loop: CSVSGKSDNEQFF. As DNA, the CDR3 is TGCAGCGTTTCGGGTAAATCGGACAATGAGCAGTTCTTC.

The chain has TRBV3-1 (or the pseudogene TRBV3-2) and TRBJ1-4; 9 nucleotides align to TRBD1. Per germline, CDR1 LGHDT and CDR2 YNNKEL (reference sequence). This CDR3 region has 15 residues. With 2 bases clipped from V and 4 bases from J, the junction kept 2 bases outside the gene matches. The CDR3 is CASSQRDRDNEKLFF. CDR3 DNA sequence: TGTGCCAGCAGCCAACGGGACAGGGATAATGAAAAACTGTTTTTT.

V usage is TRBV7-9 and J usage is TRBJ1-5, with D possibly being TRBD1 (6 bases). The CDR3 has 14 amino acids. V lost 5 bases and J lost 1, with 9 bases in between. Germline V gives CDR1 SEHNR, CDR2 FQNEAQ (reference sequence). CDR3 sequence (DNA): TGTGCCAGCAGCCCACAGGGCAGCAATCAGCCCCAGCATTTT. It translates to CASSPQGSNQPQHF.

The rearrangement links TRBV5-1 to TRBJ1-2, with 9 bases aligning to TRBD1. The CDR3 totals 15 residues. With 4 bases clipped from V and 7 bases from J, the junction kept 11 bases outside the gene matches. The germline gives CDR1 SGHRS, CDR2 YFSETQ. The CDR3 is CASSQPGQGSGGYTF. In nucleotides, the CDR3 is TGCGCCAGCAGCCAACCCGGACAGGGGTCAGGTGGCTACACCTTC. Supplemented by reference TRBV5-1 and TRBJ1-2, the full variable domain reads KAGVTQTPRYLIKTRGQQVTLSCSPISGHRSVSWYQQTPGQGLQFLFEYFSETQRNKGNFPGRFSGRQFSNSRSEMNVSTLELGDSALYLCASSQPGQGSGGYTFGSGTRLTVV.

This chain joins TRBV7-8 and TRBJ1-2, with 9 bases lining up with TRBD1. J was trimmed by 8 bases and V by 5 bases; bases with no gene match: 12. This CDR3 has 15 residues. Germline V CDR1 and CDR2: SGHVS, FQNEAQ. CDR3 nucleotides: TGTGCCAGCAGCCCAACGGGACAGGGAATAGGCGGCTACACCTTC. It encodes CASSPTGQGIGGYTF.

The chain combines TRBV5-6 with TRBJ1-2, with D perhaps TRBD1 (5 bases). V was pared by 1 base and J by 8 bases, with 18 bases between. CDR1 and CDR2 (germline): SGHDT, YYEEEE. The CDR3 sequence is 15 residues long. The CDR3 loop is CASSLRGRKGSGYTF. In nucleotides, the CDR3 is TGTGCCAGCAGCTTGAGGGGCAGGAAGGGTAGCGGCTACACCTTC.

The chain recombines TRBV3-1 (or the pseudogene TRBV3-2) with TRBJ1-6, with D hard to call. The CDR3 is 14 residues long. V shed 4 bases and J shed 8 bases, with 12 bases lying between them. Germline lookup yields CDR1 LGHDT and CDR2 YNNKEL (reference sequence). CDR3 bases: TGTGCCAGCAGCCGCAGAAGGGAGGATTCACCCCTCCACTTT. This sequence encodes CASSRRREDSPLHF.

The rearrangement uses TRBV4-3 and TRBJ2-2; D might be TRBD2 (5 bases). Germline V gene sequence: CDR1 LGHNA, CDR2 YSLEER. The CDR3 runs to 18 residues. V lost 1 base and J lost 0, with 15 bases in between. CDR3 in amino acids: CASSQAGPSGANTGELFF. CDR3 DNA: TGCGCCAGCAGCCAAGCGGGCCCCAGCGGCGCGAACACCGGGGAGCTGTTTTTT.

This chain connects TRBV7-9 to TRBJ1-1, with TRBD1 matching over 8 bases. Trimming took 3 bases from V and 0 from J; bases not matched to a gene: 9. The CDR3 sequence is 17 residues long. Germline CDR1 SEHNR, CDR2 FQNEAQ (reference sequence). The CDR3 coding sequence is TGTGCCAGCAGCTTTCCGGACAGGGCCGAAATGAACACTGAAGCTTTCTTT. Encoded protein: CASSFPDRAEMNTEAFF.

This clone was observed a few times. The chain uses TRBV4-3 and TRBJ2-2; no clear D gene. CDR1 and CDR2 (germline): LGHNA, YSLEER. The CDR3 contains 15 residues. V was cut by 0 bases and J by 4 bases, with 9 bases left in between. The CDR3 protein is CASSQDSTITGELFF. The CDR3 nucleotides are TGCGCCAGCAGCCAAGATAGCACCATCACCGGGGAGCTGTTTTTT.

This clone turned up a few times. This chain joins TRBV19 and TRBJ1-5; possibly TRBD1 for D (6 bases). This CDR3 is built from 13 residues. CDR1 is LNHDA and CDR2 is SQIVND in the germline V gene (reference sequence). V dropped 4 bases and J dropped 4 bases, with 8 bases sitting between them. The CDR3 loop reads CASSTDRNQPQHF. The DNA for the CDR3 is TGTGCCAGTAGTACAGACAGGAATCAGCCCCAGCATTTT.

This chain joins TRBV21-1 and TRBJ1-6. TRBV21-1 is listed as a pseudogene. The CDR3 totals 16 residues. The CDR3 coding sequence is TGTGCCAGCAGCAGGGGACTGAGCTCCTATAATTCACCCCTCCACTTT. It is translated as CASSRGLSSYNSPLHF.

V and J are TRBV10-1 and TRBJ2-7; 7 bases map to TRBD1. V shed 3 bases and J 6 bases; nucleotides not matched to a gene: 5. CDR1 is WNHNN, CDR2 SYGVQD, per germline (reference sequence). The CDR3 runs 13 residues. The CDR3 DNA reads TGCGCCAGCAGTGAACAGGGGTTCGGCGAGCAGTACTTC. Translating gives CASSEQGFGEQYF.

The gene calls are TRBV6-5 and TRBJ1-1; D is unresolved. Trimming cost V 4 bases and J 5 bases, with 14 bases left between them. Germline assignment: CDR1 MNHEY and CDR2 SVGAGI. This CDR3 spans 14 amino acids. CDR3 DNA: TGTGCCAGCAGTTCCTCTTCGCTGAGGACTGAAGCTTTCTTT. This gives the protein CASSSSSLRTEAFF.

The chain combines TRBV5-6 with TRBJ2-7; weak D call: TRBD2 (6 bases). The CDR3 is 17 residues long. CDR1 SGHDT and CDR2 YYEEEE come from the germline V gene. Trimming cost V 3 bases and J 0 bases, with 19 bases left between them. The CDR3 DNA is TGTGCCAGCAGCTGGGACTCAAGGGGAAGTAGCTCCTACGAGCAGTACTTC. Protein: CASSWDSRGSSSYEQYF.

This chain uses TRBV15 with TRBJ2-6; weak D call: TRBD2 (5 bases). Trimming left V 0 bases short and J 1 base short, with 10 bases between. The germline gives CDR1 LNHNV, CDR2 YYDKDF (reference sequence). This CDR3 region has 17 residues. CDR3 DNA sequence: TGTGCCACCAGCAGAGATCAGTGGGAGTCTGGGGCCAACGTCCTGACTTTC. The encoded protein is CATSRDQWESGANVLTF.

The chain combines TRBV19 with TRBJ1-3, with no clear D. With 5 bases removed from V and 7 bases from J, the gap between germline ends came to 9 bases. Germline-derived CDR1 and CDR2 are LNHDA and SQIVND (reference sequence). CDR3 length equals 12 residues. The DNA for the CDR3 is TGTGCCAGTAGTTCCCCCGGGAACACCATATATTTT. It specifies CASSSPGNTIYF.

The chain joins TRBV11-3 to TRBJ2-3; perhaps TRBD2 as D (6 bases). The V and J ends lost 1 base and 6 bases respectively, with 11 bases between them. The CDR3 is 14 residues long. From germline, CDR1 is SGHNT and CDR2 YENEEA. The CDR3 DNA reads TGTGCCAGCAGCTTAGCGGGACTGGGGGATACGCAGTATTTT. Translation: CASSLAGLGDTQYF.

CDR3 nucleotide sequence: TGTGCCAGCAGCATTCCGGGAAGAGGGATGGGAGAGACCCAGTACTTC. As protein: CASSIPGRGMGETQYF. The V gene is TRBV5-6, the J gene TRBJ2-5; a possible D gene is TRBD2 (5 bases). V lost 4 bases to trimming and J lost 4 bases, with 20 bases between them. This CDR3 contains 16 residues. From germline, CDR1 is SGHDT and CDR2 YYEEEE. Looking up the rest from reference TRBV5-6 and TRBJ2-5 gives the full variable domain: DAGVTQSPTHLIKTRGQQVTLRCSPKSGHDTVSWYQQALGQGPQFIFQYYEEEERQRGNFPDRFSGHQFPNYSSELNVNALLLGDSALYLCASSIPGRGMGETQYFGPGTRLLVL.

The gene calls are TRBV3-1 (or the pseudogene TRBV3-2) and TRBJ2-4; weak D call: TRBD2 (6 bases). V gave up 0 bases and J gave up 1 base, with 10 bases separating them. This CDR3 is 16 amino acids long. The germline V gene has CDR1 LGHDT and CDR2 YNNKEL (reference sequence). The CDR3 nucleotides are TGTGCCAGCAGCCAAGATAGTCGGGGGGCCAAAAACATTCAGTACTTC. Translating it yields CASSQDSRGAKNIQYF.

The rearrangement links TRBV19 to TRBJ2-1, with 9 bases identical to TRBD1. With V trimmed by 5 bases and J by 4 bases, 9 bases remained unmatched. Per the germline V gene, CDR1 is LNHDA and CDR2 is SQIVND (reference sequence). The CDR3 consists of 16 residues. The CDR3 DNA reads TGTGCCAGTAGTGTCGACGGACAGGGGCTATACAATGAGCAGTTCTTC. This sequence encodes CASSVDGQGLYNEQFF.

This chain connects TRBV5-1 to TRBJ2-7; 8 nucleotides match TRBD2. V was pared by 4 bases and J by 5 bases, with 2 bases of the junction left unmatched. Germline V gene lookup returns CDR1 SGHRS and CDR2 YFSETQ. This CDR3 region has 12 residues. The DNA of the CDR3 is TGCGCCAGCAGCCGGGAGGGCCACGAGCAGTACTTC. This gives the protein CASSREGHEQYF. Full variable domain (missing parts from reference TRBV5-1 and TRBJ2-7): KAGVTQTPRYLIKTRGQQVTLSCSPISGHRSVSWYQQTPGQGLQFLFEYFSETQRNKGNFPGRFSGRQFSNSRSEMNVSTLELGDSALYLCASSREGHEQYFGPGTRLTVT.

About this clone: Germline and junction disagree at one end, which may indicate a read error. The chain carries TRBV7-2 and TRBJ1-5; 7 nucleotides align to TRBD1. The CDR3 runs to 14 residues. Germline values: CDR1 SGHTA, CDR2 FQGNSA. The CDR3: CASSLRQGNQPQHF. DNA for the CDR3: TGTGCCAGCAGCTTAAGACAGGGCAACCAGCCCCAGCATTTT.

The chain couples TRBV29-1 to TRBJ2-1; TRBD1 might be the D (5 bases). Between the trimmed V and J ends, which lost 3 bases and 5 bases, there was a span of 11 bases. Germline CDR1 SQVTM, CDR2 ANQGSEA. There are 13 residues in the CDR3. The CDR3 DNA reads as TGCAGCGTTGATACCAGGGTAAACAATGAGCAGTTCTTC. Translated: CSVDTRVNNEQFF.

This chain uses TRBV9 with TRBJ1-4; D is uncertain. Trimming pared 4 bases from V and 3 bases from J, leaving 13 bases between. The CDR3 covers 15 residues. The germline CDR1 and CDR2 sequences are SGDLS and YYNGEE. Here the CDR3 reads CASSPSLTSNEKLFF. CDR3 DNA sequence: TGTGCCAGCAGCCCTAGTCTGACGTCTAATGAAAAACTGTTTTTT.

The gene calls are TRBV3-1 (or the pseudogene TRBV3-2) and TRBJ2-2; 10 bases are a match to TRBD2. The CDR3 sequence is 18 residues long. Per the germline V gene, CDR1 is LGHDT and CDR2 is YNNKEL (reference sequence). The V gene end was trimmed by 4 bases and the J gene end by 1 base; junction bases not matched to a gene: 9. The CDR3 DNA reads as TGTGCCAGCAGCCTCCAATCTAGCGGGAGCCGGAACACCGGGGAGCTGTTTTTT. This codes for CASSLQSSGSRNTGELFF.

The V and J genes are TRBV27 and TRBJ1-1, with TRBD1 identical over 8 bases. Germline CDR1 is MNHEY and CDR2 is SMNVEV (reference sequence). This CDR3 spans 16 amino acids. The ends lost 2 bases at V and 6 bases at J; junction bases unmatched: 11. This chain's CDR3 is CASSLVPGGESAEAFF. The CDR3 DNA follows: TGTGCCAGCAGTTTAGTGCCAGGGGGCGAATCGGCTGAAGCTTTCTTT.

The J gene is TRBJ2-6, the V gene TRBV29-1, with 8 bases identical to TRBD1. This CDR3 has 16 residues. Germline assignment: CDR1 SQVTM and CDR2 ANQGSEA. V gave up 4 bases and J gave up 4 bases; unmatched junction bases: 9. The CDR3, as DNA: TGCAGCGTTGCGGGGGCAGGGGGCGAAGGGGCCAACGTCCTGACTTTC. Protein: CSVAGAGGEGANVLTF.